What follows are 28 T cell receptor beta chains derived from one specimen sequenced in a study of shared clonotypes between healthy human individuals. Positive CCR7 selection of CD45RO-negative cells yielded the naive CD8 cells, and terminally differentiated effector memory CD45RA+ cells were excluded. Clones were sequenced by immunoSEQ multiplex PCR, and TCRdb holds only the in-frame ones, with some missing. The sample lists approximately 650,000 clones, around 95% occurring once. The sample was naive CD8+ T cells sorted from blood. These receptors were collected from a woman aged 25 to 39 in good health.

The rearrangement joins TRBV14 to TRBJ2-3; TRBD2 matches 10 bases. This CDR3 has 15 amino acids. The V and J ends lost 2 bases and 4 bases, in that order; junction bases with no gene match: 3. Germline V CDR1 and CDR2: SGHDN, FVKESK. The CDR3 loop is CASSQLAGVADTQYF. In DNA form, the CDR3 reads TGTGCCAGCAGCCAACTAGCGGGAGTGGCAGATACGCAGTATTTT.

This chain links TRBV10-3 with TRBJ2-2, with TRBD2 matching 8 bases. Germline assignment: CDR1 ENHRY and CDR2 SYGVKD. V lost 1 base, J lost 6 bases, and 10 bases stayed unmatched. The CDR3 sequence is 17 residues long. This CDR3 reads CAISELGLAITAGELFF. The CDR3 bases are TGTGCCATCAGTGAGTTAGGACTAGCAATAACCGCCGGGGAGCTGTTTTTT.

Only one count was recorded for this clone. The chain links TRBV21-1 to TRBJ2-1; TRBD1, the table's D call, was not compared with the DNA. TRBV21-1 corresponds to a pseudogene. This CDR3 is built from 17 residues. Here the CDR3 reads CASSKESCGTGFNEQFF. CDR3 in DNA: TGTGCCAGCAGCAAAGAGTCGTGCGGGACAGGGTTCAATGAGCAGTTCTTC.

This chain uses TRBV23-1 with TRBJ2-3; 8 bases are shared with TRBD2. TRBV23-1 counts as an open reading frame of uncertain function. CDR3 size: 15 residues. With 2 bases clipped from V and 6 bases from J, the junction kept 7 bases outside the gene matches. The CDR3 protein is CASSQKAGDLDTQYF. Here the CDR3 DNA reads TGCGCCAGCAGTCAAAAAGCGGGAGATTTGGATACGCAGTATTTT.

This clone was detected once. The V call is TRBV29-1, the J call TRBJ2-1; TRBD2 matches 7 bases. CDR3 length equals 14 residues. V dropped 4 bases and J dropped 10; count of bases not matched to a gene: 13. Germline CDR1 and CDR2: SQVTM and ANQGSEA. The CDR3 is CSVGERDHTWEQFF. CDR3 DNA sequence: TGCAGCGTTGGTGAGCGGGATCACACCTGGGAGCAGTTCTTC.

CDR3: CATSLRGDYNEQFF. The CDR3 nucleotides are TGTGCCACCAGCTTGCGGGGGGACTACAATGAGCAGTTCTTC. The V gene is TRBV15, the J gene TRBJ2-1; 8 bases line up with TRBD2. Germline trimming cut 5 bases from V and 3 bases from J; bases unmatched to any gene: 3. The germline V gene has CDR1 LNHNV and CDR2 YYDKDF (reference sequence). This CDR3 has 14 amino acids.

This rearrangement joins TRBV28 to TRBJ2-2, with 7 bases matching TRBD1. Germline V CDR1 and CDR2: MDHEN, SYDVKM. V gave up 4 bases and J gave up 4 bases; unmatched junction bases: 6. The CDR3 covers 15 residues. CDR3 region: CASSSNRGITGELFF. DNA for the CDR3: TGTGCCAGCAGTTCCAACAGGGGAATCACCGGGGAGCTGTTTTTT.

This chain uses TRBV27 with TRBJ2-2; a possible D gene is TRBD2 (5 bases). The germline gives CDR1 MNHEY, CDR2 SMNVEV (reference sequence). The V end was cut by 6 bases, the J end by 7 bases, with 15 bases between. The CDR3 has 14 amino acids. For the CDR3, the DNA is TGTGCCAGCAGCCTTTCTACCGGGGTCGGGGAGCTGTTTTTT. Translating it yields CASSLSTGVGELFF.

The rearrangement joins TRBV2 to TRBJ1-2, with a possible D match to TRBD1 (5 bases). CDR1 is SNHLY, CDR2 FYNNEI, per germline. CDR3 length: 16 residues. The V and J ends lost 7 bases and 3 bases respectively, with 21 bases between them. The CDR3 sequence is CASTHTPGGVDYGYTF. CDR3 DNA sequence: TGTGCCAGCACCCACACCCCTGGAGGGGTCGACTATGGCTACACCTTC.

This clone appeared once. The V call is TRBV28, the J call TRBJ2-7; TRBD1 aligns across 12 bases. The V and J ends lost 6 bases and 2 bases, in that order; junction bases with no gene match: 5. The germline gives CDR1 MDHEN, CDR2 SYDVKM. The CDR3 is 15 amino acids. CDR3 nucleotides: TGTGCCAGCAGGGGGGACAGGGGGCTGCCCTACGAGCAGTACTTC. Translation gives CASRGDRGLPYEQYF.

Here the CDR3 reads CASSDRDRGEETQYF. For the CDR3, the DNA is TGTGCCAGCAGCGACCGGGACAGGGGGGAAGAGACCCAGTACTTC. V usage is TRBV7-8 and J usage is TRBJ2-5, with 11 bases lining up with TRBD1. With 5 bases clipped from V and 3 bases from J, the junction kept 5 bases outside the gene matches. CDR1 SGHVS and CDR2 FQNEAQ come from the germline V gene. The CDR3 contains 15 residues.

CDR3 in amino acids: CASSLAPPWTSGDTQYF. The CDR3 region has the DNA TGTGCCAGCAGCTTAGCCCCTCCTTGGACTAGCGGGGATACGCAGTATTTT. The V gene is TRBV11-2, the J gene TRBJ2-3; 11 nucleotides match TRBD2. This CDR3 has 17 amino acids. The ends lost 1 base at V and 6 bases at J; junction bases unmatched: 9. Germline V gene sequence: CDR1 SGHAT, CDR2 FQNNGV. Based on the CDR3 plus reference TRBV11-2 and TRBJ2-3, the full variable domain is EAGVAQSPRYKIIEKRQSVAFWCNPISGHATLYWYQQILGQGPKLLIQFQNNGVVDDSQLPKDRFSAERLKGVDSTLKIQPAKLEDSAVYLCASSLAPPWTSGDTQYFGPGTRLTVL.

V is TRBV28 and J is TRBJ2-7; 11 positions match TRBD2. The CDR3 sequence is 18 residues long. Germline loops: CDR1 MDHEN, CDR2 SYDVKM. Trimming at V came to 6 bases and at J to 3 bases, leaving 16 bases not matched to a gene. Written as DNA, the CDR3 is TGTGCCAGCAGCCGAAGATTGGGACTAGCGGAGGGGGGCTACGAGCAGTACTTC. Protein sequence: CASSRRLGLAEGGYEQYF.

This clone was seen only once. The chain joins TRBV27 to TRBJ2-1, with D unclear. Trimming took 7 bases from V and 4 from J, leaving 5 bases between them. CDR1 and CDR2 (germline): MNHEY, SMNVEV (reference sequence). The CDR3 loop spans 11 amino acids. The CDR3 sequence is CASKGYNEQFF. CDR3 bases: TGTGCCAGCAAAGGGTACAATGAGCAGTTCTTC.

J is TRBJ1-1 and V is TRBV6-5; D gene uncertain. Germline assignment: CDR1 MNHEY and CDR2 SVGAGI. Trimming pared 3 bases from V and 1 base from J, leaving 9 bases between. The CDR3 loop spans 14 amino acids. CDR3 residues: CASSYFDENTEAFF. The CDR3 nucleotides are TGTGCCAGCAGTTATTTTGACGAGAACACTGAAGCTTTCTTT.

CDR3 protein: CASSLGFSTEAFF. CDR3 in DNA: TGTGCCAGCAGCTTAGGGTTCTCCACTGAAGCTTTCTTT. The chain has TRBV11-2 and TRBJ1-1, with D uncertain. Germline V gene sequence: CDR1 SGHAT, CDR2 FQNNGV. This CDR3 region has 13 residues. V lost 1 base and J 4 bases, leaving 7 bases between the germline ends.

The chain links TRBV5-4 to TRBJ2-1; 8 bases match TRBD2. CDR1 and CDR2 (germline): SGHNT, YYREEE (reference sequence). This CDR3 region has 16 residues. Germline trimming cut 1 base from V and 4 bases from J; bases unmatched to any gene: 7. The CDR3 region has the DNA TGTGCCAGCAGCTTGCGAGGACTAGCAAGTTACAATGAGCAGTTCTTC. Translating it yields CASSLRGLASYNEQFF.

This chain links TRBV7-9 with TRBJ1-3; no clear D. Trimming cost V 7 bases and J 4 bases, with 14 bases left between them. CDR1 is SEHNR and CDR2 is FQNEAQ in the germline V gene (reference sequence). CDR3 length equals 14 residues. DNA of the CDR3: TGTGCCAGCACTGCTAGGAAATTCGGAAACACCATATATTTT. Amino acids: CASTARKFGNTIYF.

The genes are TRBV6-6 and TRBJ1-2; D gene uncertain. The CDR3 extends over 13 amino acids. Germline assignment: CDR1 MNHNY and CDR2 SVGAGI (reference sequence). The ends were cut back, 2 bases at V and 3 bases at J, with 7 bases in the middle. The CDR3 loop reads CASSYGEHYGYTF. As DNA, the CDR3 is TGTGCCAGCAGTTACGGGGAGCACTATGGCTACACCTTC.

The chain employs TRBV19 and TRBJ2-5; 12 nucleotides line up with TRBD1. Germline CDR1 and CDR2: LNHDA and SQIVND (reference sequence). This CDR3 region has 17 residues. Trimming removed 5 bases from V and 2 bases from J; junction bases left unmatched: 9. CDR3 amino acids: CASSATGQGAWQETQYF. The CDR3 nucleotides read TGTGCCAGTAGTGCCACGGGACAGGGGGCTTGGCAAGAGACCCAGTACTTC.

This clone was observed a single time. The V and J genes are TRBV5-1 and TRBJ2-2; 14 nucleotides line up with TRBD2. This CDR3 is built from 16 residues. Germline V gives CDR1 SGHRS, CDR2 YFSETQ. The V gene end was trimmed by 4 bases and the J gene end by 7 bases; junction bases not matched to a gene: 6. The CDR3 DNA sequence: TGCGCCAGCAGCGTGGGACTAGCGGGAGTGGTCGGGGAGCTGTTTTTT. Translating gives CASSVGLAGVVGELFF.

This chain joins TRBV7-2 and TRBJ2-6; D may be TRBD1 (5 bases). Trimming cost V 6 bases and J 2 bases, with 11 bases left between them. CDR3 size: 15 residues. Germline V gene lookup returns CDR1 SGHTA and CDR2 FQGNSA. CDR3 residues: CASRVEGAGANVLTF. DNA for the CDR3: TGTGCCAGCAGGGTGGAAGGGGCTGGGGCCAACGTCCTGACTTTC. The whole variable domain, filled in from reference TRBV7-2 and TRBJ2-6, reads GAGVSQSPSNKVTEKGKDVELRCDPISGHTALYWYRQSLGQGLEFLIYFQGNSAPDKSGLPSDRFSAERTGGSVSTLTIQRTQQEDSAVYLCASRVEGAGANVLTFGAGSRLTVL.

This clone was picked up one time. The chain uses TRBV23-1 and TRBJ1-2; D is ambiguous. TRBV23-1 is designated an ORF whose function remains uncertain. The CDR3 has 14 residues. V gave up 8 bases and J gave up 6 bases, with 19 bases separating them. The CDR3 here is CASPILSNRNGYTF. CDR3 bases: TGCGCCAGCCCTATCCTGTCGAACCGGAATGGCTACACCTTC.

The rearrangement uses TRBV6-1 and TRBJ2-3; the match to TRBD1 covers 9 bases. The CDR3 is 16 residues long. Germline V gives CDR1 MNHNS, CDR2 SASEGT. With V trimmed by 1 base and J by 8 bases, 10 bases remained unmatched. The DNA for the CDR3 is TGTGCCAGCAGTGAAGACAGGGGGCCGAGGGACGGTACGCAGTATTTT. Its translation: CASSEDRGPRDGTQYF.

The V gene is TRBV2, the J gene TRBJ1-1, with D unresolved. The ends were cut back, 11 bases at V and 0 bases at J, with 13 bases in the middle. The germline CDR1 and CDR2 sequences are SNHLY and FYNNEI. The CDR3 spans 13 residues. In DNA form, the CDR3 reads TGTGCCGCCCGGGTGGATATGAACACTGAAGCTTTCTTT. It encodes CAARVDMNTEAFF.

CDR3 amino acids: CASSLARELVVEQYF. DNA for the CDR3: TGTGCCAGCAGCTTAGCGAGGGAATTGGTAGTAGAGCAGTACTTC. The rearrangement links TRBV7-8 to TRBJ2-7; possibly TRBD2 for D (5 bases). The CDR3 extends over 15 amino acids. Germline assignment: CDR1 SGHVS and CDR2 FQNEAQ. V lost 0 bases and J lost 7, with 16 bases in between.

The chain links TRBV29-1 to TRBJ1-3, with D tentatively TRBD1 (5 bases). The V end lost 0 bases, the J end lost 7 bases, and 10 bases lay between the germline ends. The germline CDR1 and CDR2 sequences are SQVTM and ANQGSEA. The CDR3 is made up of 13 amino acids. CDR3 sequence (DNA): TGCAGCGTTGAAGACCCGGAGGGGAACACCATATATTTT. This sequence encodes CSVEDPEGNTIYF. Based on the CDR3 plus reference TRBV29-1 and TRBJ1-3, the full variable domain is SAVISQKPSRDICQRGTSLTIQCQVDSQVTMMFWYRQQPGQSLTLIATANQGSEATYESGFVIDKFPISRPNLTFSTLTVSNMSPEDSSIYLCSVEDPEGNTIYFGEGSWLTVV.

V gene TRBV9 combines with J gene TRBJ2-7; 8 nucleotides align to TRBD2. Germline V gene sequence: CDR1 SGDLS, CDR2 YYNGEE. The CDR3 runs to 14 residues. Trimming took 4 bases from V and 0 from J; bases not matched to a gene: 3. The CDR3 loop reads CASSQGLDSYEQYF. The CDR3 nucleotides read TGTGCCAGCAGCCAGGGACTAGACTCCTACGAGCAGTACTTC.